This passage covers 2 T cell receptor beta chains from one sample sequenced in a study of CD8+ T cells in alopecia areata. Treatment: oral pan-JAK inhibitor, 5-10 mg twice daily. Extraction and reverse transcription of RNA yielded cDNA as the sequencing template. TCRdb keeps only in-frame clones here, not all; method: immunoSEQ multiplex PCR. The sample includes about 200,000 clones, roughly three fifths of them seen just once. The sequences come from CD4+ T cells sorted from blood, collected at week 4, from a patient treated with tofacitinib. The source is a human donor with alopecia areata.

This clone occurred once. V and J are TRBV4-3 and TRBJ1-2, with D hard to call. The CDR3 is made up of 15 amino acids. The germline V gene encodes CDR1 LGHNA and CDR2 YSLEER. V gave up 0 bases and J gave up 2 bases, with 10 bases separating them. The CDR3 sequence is CASSQDQKGNYGYTF. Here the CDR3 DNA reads TGCGCCAGCAGCCAAGACCAAAAAGGGAACTATGGCTACACCTTC.

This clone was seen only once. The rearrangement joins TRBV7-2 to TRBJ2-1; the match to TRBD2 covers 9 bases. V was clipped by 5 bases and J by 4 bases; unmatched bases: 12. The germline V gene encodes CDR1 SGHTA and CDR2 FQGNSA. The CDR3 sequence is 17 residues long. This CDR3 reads CASSKRGALTYYNEQFF. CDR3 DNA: TGTGCCAGCAGCAAGCGGGGGGCCCTCACGTATTACAATGAGCAGTTCTTC.